Here is one T cell receptor beta chain with its context. What it binds is unknown. TCRdb's table, derived via immunoSEQ multiplex PCR, lists solely in-frame clones and lacks some. Seen here are more than 250,000 clones, about 90% observed once, and the top ten hold approximately 3%. This sample was taken from a study of cytomegalovirus exposure and HLA in healthy donors. As for the study in general: The use of the same platform for the approximately 130 validation repertoires and the roughly 670 first-cohort repertoires was reported by a later analysis. Study outcomes and limitations: TCR clusters originating in the first cohort tended to co-occur in the 100 to 150 validation repertoires, according to a later analysis. Whilst most TCR sequences proved rare, a subset of public TCRs occurred across many donors.

While the first cohort had fewer than 850 subjects, the donors belonged to the separate validation cohort of fewer than 150 subjects. The V gene end was trimmed by 4 bases and the J gene end by 0 bases; junction bases not matched to a gene: 12. Germline V gene sequence: CDR1 SNHLY, CDR2 FYNNEI. This CDR3 has 18 residues. The TCR was taken from a woman in her thirties in good health and CMV-seronegative. The chain has TRBV2 and TRBJ1-3; 7 bases match TRBD1. The sample taken for sequencing was PBMCs. CDR3 in amino acids: CASSARTGWGSSGNTIYF. As DNA, the CDR3 is TGTGCCAGCAGTGCCCGGACAGGCTGGGGGAGCTCTGGAAACACCATATATTTT. The full variable domain, completed using reference TRBV2 and TRBJ1-3, is EPEVTQTPSHQVTQMGQEVILRCVPISNHLYFYWYRQILGQKVEFLVSFYNNEISEKSEIFDDQFSVERPDGSNFTLKIRSTKLEDSAMYFCASSARTGWGSSGNTIYFGEGSWLTVV.